The 21 T cell receptor beta chains presented below share a single source sample, sequenced in a study of blood T cell repertoires in COVID-19. The table came from immunoSEQ multiplex PCR; TCRdb's copy has only in-frame clones and leaves some out. The top ten clones hold roughly 5% of a sample with about 87,000 clones, about 88% of them seen once. Sequencing was performed on peripheral blood. These receptors were taken from a man aged 40-49 years with acute or convalescent COVID-19.

As concerns this clone: This sample also contains other DNA sequences that code for the same CDR3. This chain uses TRBV27 with TRBJ1-1, with D maybe TRBD1 (5 bases). This CDR3 has 13 amino acids. Germline V CDR1 and CDR2: MNHEY, SMNVEV (reference sequence). The germline V and J ends were trimmed by 2 bases and 4 bases, with 8 bases remaining between them. The CDR3 bases are TGTGCCAGCAGTTTAGGTAGGGGCACTGAAGCTTTCTTT. Amino acid sequence: CASSLGRGTEAFF.

The genes are TRBV24-1 and TRBJ2-2; 10 nucleotides match TRBD1. Germline V gene lookup returns CDR1 KGHDR and CDR2 SFDVKD. V lost 5 bases and J lost 9; bases outside the gene matches: 17. The CDR3 extends over 18 amino acids. The CDR3 DNA reads TGTGCCACCAGTGCAAACGAGGCCGGGACAGGGGAAGACCGGGAGCTGTTTTTT. Protein sequence: CATSANEAGTGEDRELFF.

The genes are TRBV5-6 and TRBJ1-1; no clear D gene. V lost 2 bases, J lost 2 bases, and 4 bases lay in between. Germline V gene sequence: CDR1 SGHDT, CDR2 YYEEEE. The CDR3 has 12 amino acids. The CDR3 is CASSFSNTEAFF. CDR3 DNA sequence: TGTGCCAGCAGCTTCTCCAACACTGAAGCTTTCTTT.

V and J are TRBV30 and TRBJ1-5, with 8 positions matching TRBD1. V trimming: 0 bases; J trimming: 5 bases; junction bases outside the gene matches: 9. Germline lookup yields CDR1 GTSNPN and CDR2 SVGIG (reference sequence). This CDR3 has 16 residues. DNA of the CDR3: TGTGCCTGGAGTGTACTTCCTGGACAGGGAGATCAGCCCCAGCATTTT. The encoded protein is CAWSVLPGQGDQPQHF.

The chain carries TRBV20-1 and TRBJ2-7; perhaps TRBD1 as D (6 bases). The CDR3 loop spans 12 amino acids. Per germline, CDR1 DFQATT and CDR2 SNEGSKA (reference sequence). V was shortened by 3 bases and J by 4 bases, with 10 bases between the two germline ends. The CDR3 DNA follows: TGCAGTGCTAGTATCGGACAGTACGAGCAGTACTTC. It is translated as CSASIGQYEQYF.

This clone was seen only once. The rearrangement links TRBV4-3 to TRBJ1-4; possible D gene TRBD1, 6 bases. CDR3 length equals 14 residues. The germline V gene has CDR1 LGHNA and CDR2 YSLEER. V was cut by 5 bases and J by 4 bases, with 11 bases left in between. CDR3 bases: TGCGCCAGCAGCAGGACAGAGAATAATGAAAAACTGTTTTTT. Its protein product is CASSRTENNEKLFF.

This clone was detected once. This rearrangement joins TRBV9 to TRBJ1-1; 12 nucleotides agree with TRBD1. Losses at the gene ends were 3 bases for V and 0 bases for J; bases not matched to a gene: 3. Germline assignment: CDR1 SGDLS and CDR2 YYNGEE. There are 16 residues in the CDR3. As DNA, the CDR3 is TGTGCCAGCAGCGAGGGACAGGGGGCCGTGAACACTGAAGCTTTCTTT. The encoded protein is CASSEGQGAVNTEAFF.

This clone was observed a single time. The chain links TRBV5-4 to TRBJ2-1, with 10 bases fitting TRBD1. There are 13 residues in the CDR3. The ends lost 4 bases at V and 8 bases at J; junction bases unmatched: 3. Germline CDR1 and CDR2: SGHNT and YYREEE (reference sequence). The DNA of the CDR3 is TGTGCCAGCAGCCCGGACAGGGGGGATGAGCAGTTCTTC. It is translated as CASSPDRGDEQFF. Full variable domain (remainder filled in from reference TRBV5-4 and TRBJ2-1): ETGVTQSPTHLIKTRGQQVTLRCSSQSGHNTVSWYQQALGQGPQFIFQYYREEENGRGNFPPRFSGLQFPNYSSELNVNALELDDSALYLCASSPDRGDEQFFGPGTRLTVL.

Notes on this clone: An end of the junction differs from the germline gene, which may be a read error. V is TRBV19 and J is TRBJ2-1, with 9 bases that match TRBD1. The CDR3 consists of 14 residues. Germline V gene lookup returns CDR1 LNHDA and CDR2 SQIVND (reference sequence). The CDR3 DNA reads as TGTGCCATTCCGGACAGGGGCTCCGACAATGAGCAGTTCTTC. Amino acids: CAIPDRGSDNEQFF.

This chain joins TRBV11-3 and TRBJ1-1, with D maybe TRBD1 (5 bases). The CDR3 is made up of 14 amino acids. V was trimmed by 4 bases and J by 1 base, leaving 10 bases between them. CDR1 SGHNT and CDR2 YENEEA come from the germline V gene. The CDR3 nucleotides are TGTGCCAGCAGCTCGACGGGGGGGAACACTGAAGCTTTCTTT. It is translated as CASSSTGGNTEAFF.

This sequence joins TRBV20-1 and TRBJ1-4; tentative D call: TRBD1 (5 bases). The germline gives CDR1 DFQATT, CDR2 SNEGSKA (reference sequence). The CDR3 spans 13 residues. V shed 3 bases and J shed 6 bases, with 11 bases lying between them. CDR3 protein: CSASSGVYEKLFF. The CDR3, as DNA: TGCAGTGCTAGTTCGGGGGTTTATGAAAAACTGTTTTTT.

This clone was seen once. V and J are TRBV6-5 and TRBJ1-2; D not certain. Per germline, CDR1 MNHEY and CDR2 SVGAGI. CDR3 size: 14 residues. Trimming stripped 2 bases from V and 0 bases from J, with 7 bases between. The DNA of the CDR3 is TGTGCCAGCAGTTACCGGACTGCTAACTATGGCTACACCTTC. Translated, it gives CASSYRTANYGYTF.

J is TRBJ2-4 and V is TRBV14, with 11 bases fitting TRBD2. The germline CDR1 and CDR2 sequences are SGHDN and FVKESK. This CDR3 has 16 amino acids. J lost 9 bases, V lost 0 bases, and 7 bases had no gene match. The CDR3 region is CASSQDLAGGKSIQYF. The CDR3 DNA reads as TGTGCCAGCAGCCAAGACTTAGCGGGGGGGAAGAGCATTCAGTACTTC.

The chain recombines TRBV3-1 (or the pseudogene TRBV3-2) with TRBJ2-3, with TRBD2 matching 10 bases. V shed 2 bases and J 6 bases; nucleotides not matched to a gene: 5. This CDR3 has 15 residues. CDR1 is LGHDT and CDR2 is YNNKEL in the germline V gene (reference sequence). Here the CDR3 reads CASSQSGRDFDTQYF. DNA for the CDR3: TGTGCCAGCAGCCAAAGCGGGAGGGATTTTGATACGCAGTATTTT.

V and J are TRBV7-2 and TRBJ1-1; unclear D gene. CDR3 length: 14 residues. Germline CDR1 reads SGHTA; CDR2 reads FQGNSA. With 3 bases removed from V and 1 base from J, the gap between germline ends came to 9 bases. CDR3 in DNA: TGTGCCAGCAGCTTGTTGGGCCGGAACACTGAAGCTTTCTTT. Amino acid sequence: CASSLLGRNTEAFF. Variable domain in full (rest from reference TRBV7-2 and TRBJ1-1): GAGVSQSPSNKVTEKGKDVELRCDPISGHTALYWYRQSLGQGLEFLIYFQGNSAPDKSGLPSDRFSAERTGGSVSTLTIQRTQQEDSAVYLCASSLLGRNTEAFFGQGTRLTVV.

This chain joins TRBV7-9 and TRBJ1-1; 7 bases fit TRBD1. Losses at the gene ends were 5 bases for V and 0 bases for J; bases not matched to a gene: 6. The CDR3 has 15 amino acids. Germline assignment: CDR1 SEHNR and CDR2 FQNEAQ (reference sequence). CDR3 loop: CASSPWGQMNTEAFF. For the CDR3, the DNA is TGTGCCAGCAGCCCATGGGGACAGATGAACACTGAAGCTTTCTTT.

The chain recombines TRBV7-2 with TRBJ2-7; 8 bases match TRBD1. This CDR3 has 15 residues. Germline CDR1 reads SGHTA; CDR2 reads FQGNSA. Trimming at V came to 5 bases and at J to 2 bases, leaving 8 bases not matched to a gene. Here the CDR3 reads CASSLQGQVPYEQYF. CDR3 bases: TGTGCCAGCAGCCTACAGGGACAGGTCCCCTACGAGCAGTACTTC.

The rearrangement joins TRBV15 to TRBJ2-1; no clear D. Germline values: CDR1 LNHNV, CDR2 YYDKDF (reference sequence). The CDR3 spans 13 residues. The V end lost 8 bases, the J end lost 7 bases, and 15 bases lay between the germline ends. The CDR3 nucleotides are TGTGCCACCGGGTTCGATGGGCTAAATGAGCAGTTCTTC. It translates to CATGFDGLNEQFF.

The chain employs TRBV10-3 and TRBJ1-1, with 7 bases identical to TRBD1. The V segment lost 6 bases and the J segment 3 bases; nucleotides outside the gene matches: 1. Germline CDR1 is ENHRY and CDR2 is SYGVKD. The CDR3 covers 12 residues. The CDR3 sequence is CAIRQGDTEAFF. The CDR3 region has the DNA TGTGCCATCAGGCAGGGGGACACTGAAGCTTTCTTT.

This clone was seen only once. The chain links TRBV5-6 to TRBJ2-7, with a possible D match to TRBD1 (6 bases). The germline gives CDR1 SGHDT, CDR2 YYEEEE. V lost 4 bases and J lost 2, with 13 bases in between. The CDR3 is 14 residues long. The CDR3 loop is CASSGAGTTYEQYF. The CDR3 DNA sequence: TGTGCCAGCAGCGGGGCCGGGACAACCTACGAGCAGTACTTC.

The chain has TRBV6-2 or TRBV6-3 and TRBJ1-2, with 7 nucleotides matching TRBD1. CDR1 and CDR2 from the germline V gene are MNHEY and SVGEGT. V lost 6 bases, J lost 4 bases, and 14 bases stayed unmatched. The CDR3 consists of 16 residues. The DNA for the CDR3 is TGTGCCAGCAGGCCTTCCGGGACAGTCGGTTTCTATGGCTACACCTTC. This encodes CASRPSGTVGFYGYTF.